The clone carrying this TCR beta chain was counted a few times. Its target is unknown. These data are taken from a study of T cells in Graves' hyperthyroidism and ophthalmopathy. The wider study: Initial diagnosis, before any treatment, was when peripheral blood was collected. Broader study findings: A 13 V-J signature model discriminated ophthalmopathy versus stable hyperthyroidism.

The CDR3 regions of TCR beta were amplified from RNA transcripts. With the HTBI primer set, the TCR CDR3 went through a first round of RT-PCR. TCRdb reprocessed the multiplex PCR reads with MiXCR, giving one entry per CDR3 protein. In the table there are over 350,000 distinct CDR3 sequences, about 14% of which are singletons. Duration under 3 months, a NOSPECS grade of at least 4, and a Clinical Activity Score of at least 3 characterized the ophthalmopathy patients. The CDR3 is made up of 13 amino acids. Germline CDR1 MNHNS, CDR2 SASEGT. Trimming took 6 bases from V and 5 from J, leaving 14 bases between them.

This sequence was found in a man between 45 and 60 years old with Graves' ophthalmopathy. V gene TRBV6-1 combines with J gene TRBJ2-7; D uncertain. The sequenced sample was blood. CDR3: CASSYAQYDEQYF. In nucleotides, the CDR3 is TGTGCCAGCAGCTACGCACAGTACGACGAGCAGTACTTC.